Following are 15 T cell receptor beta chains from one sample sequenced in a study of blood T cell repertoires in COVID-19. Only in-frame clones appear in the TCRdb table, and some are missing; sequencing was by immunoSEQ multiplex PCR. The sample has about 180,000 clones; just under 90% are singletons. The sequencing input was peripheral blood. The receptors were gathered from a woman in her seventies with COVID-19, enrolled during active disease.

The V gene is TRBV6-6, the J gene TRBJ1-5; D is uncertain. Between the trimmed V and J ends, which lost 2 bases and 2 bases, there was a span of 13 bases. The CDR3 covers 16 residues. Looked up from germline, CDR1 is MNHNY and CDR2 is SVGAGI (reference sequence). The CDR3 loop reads CASSYGGGGRNQPQHF. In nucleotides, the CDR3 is TGTGCCAGCAGTTACGGCGGAGGCGGCCGCAATCAGCCCCAGCATTTT.

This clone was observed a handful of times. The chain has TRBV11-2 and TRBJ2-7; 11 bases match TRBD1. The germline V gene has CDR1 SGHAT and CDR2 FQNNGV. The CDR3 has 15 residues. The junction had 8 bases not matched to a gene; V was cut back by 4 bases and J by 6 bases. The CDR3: CASSSGRTGGSEQYF. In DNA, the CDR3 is TGTGCCAGCAGCTCAGGACGGACAGGGGGCAGCGAGCAGTACTTC. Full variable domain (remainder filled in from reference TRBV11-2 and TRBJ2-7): EAGVAQSPRYKIIEKRQSVAFWCNPISGHATLYWYQQILGQGPKLLIQFQNNGVVDDSQLPKDRFSAERLKGVDSTLKIQPAKLEDSAVYLCASSSGRTGGSEQYFGPGTRLTVT.

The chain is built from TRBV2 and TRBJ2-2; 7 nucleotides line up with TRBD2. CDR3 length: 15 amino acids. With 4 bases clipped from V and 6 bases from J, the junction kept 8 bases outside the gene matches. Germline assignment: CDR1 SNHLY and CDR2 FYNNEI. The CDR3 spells CASSVRLAASGELFF. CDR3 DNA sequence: TGTGCCAGCAGTGTCCGGCTAGCGGCCTCCGGGGAGCTGTTTTTT.

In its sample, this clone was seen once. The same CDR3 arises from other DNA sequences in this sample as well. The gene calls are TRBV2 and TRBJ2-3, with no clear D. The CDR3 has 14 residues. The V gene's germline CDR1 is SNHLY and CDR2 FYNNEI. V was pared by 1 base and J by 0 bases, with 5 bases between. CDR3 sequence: CASSEVTSTDTQYF. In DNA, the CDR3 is TGTGCCAGCAGTGAAGTTACAAGCACAGATACGCAGTATTTT.

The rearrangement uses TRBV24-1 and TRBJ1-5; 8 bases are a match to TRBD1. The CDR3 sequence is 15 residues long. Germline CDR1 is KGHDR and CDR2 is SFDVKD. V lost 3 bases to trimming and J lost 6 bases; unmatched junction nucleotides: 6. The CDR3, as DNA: TGTGCCACCAGTGATGTATCAGGGGGCTCTCAGCCCCAGCATTTT. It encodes CATSDVSGGSQPQHF.

The CDR3 sequence is CASRPGTAINEKLFF. In DNA, the CDR3 is TGTGCCAGCAGACCGGGGACAGCCATTAATGAAAAACTGTTTTTT. The chain joins TRBV6-6 to TRBJ1-4; 7 bases line up with TRBD1. This CDR3 region has 15 residues. Per germline, CDR1 MNHNY and CDR2 SVGAGI (reference sequence). The V gene end was trimmed by 6 bases and the J gene end by 4 bases; junction bases not matched to a gene: 8.

CDR3 residues: CASSGQGSTDTQYF. In nucleotides, the CDR3 is TGTGCCAGCAGCGGACAGGGGAGCACAGATACGCAGTATTTT. This chain joins TRBV9 and TRBJ2-3; 8 bases are a match to TRBD1. Germline loops: CDR1 SGDLS, CDR2 YYNGEE. The CDR3 spans 14 residues. The V gene end was trimmed by 3 bases and the J gene end by 0 bases; junction bases not matched to a gene: 0.

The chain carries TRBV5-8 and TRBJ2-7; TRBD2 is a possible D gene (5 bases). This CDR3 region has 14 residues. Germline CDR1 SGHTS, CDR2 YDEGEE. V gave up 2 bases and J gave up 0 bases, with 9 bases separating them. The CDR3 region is CASSFFGSSYEQYF. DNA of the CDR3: TGTGCCAGCAGCTTTTTTGGGAGCTCCTACGAGCAGTACTTC.

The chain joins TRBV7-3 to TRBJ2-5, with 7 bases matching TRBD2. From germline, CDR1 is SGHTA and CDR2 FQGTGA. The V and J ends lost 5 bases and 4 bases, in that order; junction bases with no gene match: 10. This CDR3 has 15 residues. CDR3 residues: CASSPGGGRRETQYF. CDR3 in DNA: TGTGCCAGCAGCCCCGGGGGAGGGCGCAGAGAGACCCAGTACTTC.

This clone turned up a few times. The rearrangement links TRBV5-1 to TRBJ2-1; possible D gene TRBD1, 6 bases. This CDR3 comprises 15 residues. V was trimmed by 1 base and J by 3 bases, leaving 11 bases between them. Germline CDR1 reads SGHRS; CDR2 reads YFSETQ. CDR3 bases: TGCGCCAGCAGCTTGTTACAGGGAGACTACAATGAGCAGTTCTTC. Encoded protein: CASSLLQGDYNEQFF.

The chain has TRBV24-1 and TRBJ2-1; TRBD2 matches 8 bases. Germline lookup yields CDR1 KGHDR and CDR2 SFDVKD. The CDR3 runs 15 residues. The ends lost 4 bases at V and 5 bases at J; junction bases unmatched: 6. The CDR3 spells CATSEPGLGDNEQFF. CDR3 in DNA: TGTGCCACCAGTGAACCGGGACTAGGAGACAATGAGCAGTTCTTC.

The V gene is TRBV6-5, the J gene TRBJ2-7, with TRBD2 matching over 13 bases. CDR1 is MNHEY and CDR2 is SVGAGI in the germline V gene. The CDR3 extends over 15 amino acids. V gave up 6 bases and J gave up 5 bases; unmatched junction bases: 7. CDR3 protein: CASRGLAGVSNEQYF. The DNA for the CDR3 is TGTGCCAGCAGAGGACTAGCGGGAGTATCGAACGAGCAGTACTTC.

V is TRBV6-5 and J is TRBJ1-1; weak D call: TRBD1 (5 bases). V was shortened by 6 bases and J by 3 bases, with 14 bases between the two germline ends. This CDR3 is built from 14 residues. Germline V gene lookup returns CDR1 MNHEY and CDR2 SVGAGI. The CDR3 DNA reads TGTGCCAGCAGCCCCACTCAGGGTTACACTGAAGCTTTCTTT. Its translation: CASSPTQGYTEAFF.

CDR3 coding DNA: TGTGCCAGCAGCTTAGGTCTCAATCGGGATACGCAGTATTTT. Translation gives CASSLGLNRDTQYF. The chain employs TRBV11-3 and TRBJ2-3; D is undetermined. Germline CDR1 reads SGHNT; CDR2 reads YENEEA. There are 14 residues in the CDR3. V gave up 1 base and J gave up 6 bases, with 11 bases separating them.

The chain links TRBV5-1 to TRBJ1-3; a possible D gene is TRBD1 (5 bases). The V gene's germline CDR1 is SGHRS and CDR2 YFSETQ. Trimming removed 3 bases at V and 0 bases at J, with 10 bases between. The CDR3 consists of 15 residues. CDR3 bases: TGCGCCAGCAGCTCTGGGACTTCCTCTGGAAACACCATATATTTT. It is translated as CASSSGTSSGNTIYF.